This TCR beta chain came from a study of blood T cells in healthy people across ages. Comments on this clonotype: The antigen remains undetermined.

The J segment lost 2 bases and the V segment lost 5 bases, leaving 6 bases of the junction unmatched. The CDR3 totals 15 residues. Study-level results: A roughly linear fall in TCR beta diversity per million T cells was seen with increasing age.

PCR was performed a second time for about 7 to 11 cycles using a sample-barcoded 5' primer and a J-beta primer mix. Individual samples furnished no less than 2.5 million CDR3-containing paired-end reads apiece. Via MiXCR, TCRdb re-called the 5' RACE reads, giving one row per CDR3 protein. The sample records about 720,000 distinct CDR3 sequences, about a fifth being singletons. The sample taken for sequencing was blood. The chain links TRBV12-3 or TRBV12-4 to TRBJ1-2, with 9 positions matching TRBD1. This receptor was taken from a man in his 70s in good health. The chain's CDR3 is CASSIGQGWNYGYTF. The CDR3 DNA is TGTGCCAGCAGTATAGGACAGGGGTGGAACTATGGCTACACCTTC.